This passage covers 26 T cell receptor beta chains from one sample sequenced in a study of blood T cell repertoires in COVID-19. Produced via immunoSEQ multiplex PCR; TCRdb's table is partial and in-frame only. The sample records 25,000 to 35,000 clones, 68% being singletons. Sequenced sample: peripheral blood. These receptors all stem from a human donor in a cohort sampled during active COVID-19.

V gene TRBV5-4 combines with J gene TRBJ2-7, with TRBD1 matching 8 bases. J gave up 5 bases and V 6 bases, and 7 bases lay outside the gene matches. The CDR3 consists of 13 residues. From germline, CDR1 is SGHNT and CDR2 YYREEE (reference sequence). This CDR3 reads CASKVQGANEQYF. The CDR3 coding sequence is TGTGCCAGCAAGGTCCAGGGGGCTAACGAGCAGTACTTC.

This chain links TRBV4-1 with TRBJ2-1; D perhaps matches TRBD1 (6 bases). Trimming cost V 3 bases and J 7 bases, with 13 bases left between them. The germline V gene encodes CDR1 MGHRA and CDR2 YSYEKL. The CDR3 is 14 amino acids. The CDR3 is CASSQRTVFNEQFF. The CDR3 nucleotides read TGCGCCAGCAGCCAGAGGACAGTATTTAATGAGCAGTTCTTC.

The DNA of the CDR3 is TGCGCCAGCAGCCAAGATTGGGCGGGGGGGCCCGCAGATACGCAGTATTTT. This codes for CASSQDWAGGPADTQYF. This rearrangement joins TRBV4-3 to TRBJ2-3, with TRBD2 matching 9 bases. The germline V gene encodes CDR1 LGHNA and CDR2 YSLEER. J gave up 4 bases and V 0 bases, and 8 bases lay outside the gene matches. There are 17 residues in the CDR3.

V and J are TRBV6-6 and TRBJ1-5; 8 bases align to TRBD1. V gave up 5 bases and J gave up 2 bases; unmatched junction bases: 5. The CDR3 loop spans 15 amino acids. Germline V lookup: CDR1 MNHNY, CDR2 SVGAGI (reference sequence). CDR3 in DNA: TGTGCCAGCAGTGGCGGACAGGGAGGCAATCAGCCCCAGCATTTT. Translation gives CASSGGQGGNQPQHF.

The chain combines TRBV5-4 with TRBJ1-2; TRBD1 might be the D (6 bases). The germline V gene encodes CDR1 SGHNT and CDR2 YYREEE (reference sequence). Trimming removed 2 bases from V and 8 bases from J, with 10 bases in between. The CDR3 totals 12 residues. The DNA of the CDR3 is TGTGCCAGCAGCTTCAGGGGTCGGGGCTACACCTTC. Protein sequence: CASSFRGRGYTF.

This clone was detected a few times. V usage is TRBV5-4 and J usage is TRBJ1-2; D is unclear. The length of the CDR3 is 15 residues. CDR1 and CDR2 from the germline V gene are SGHNT and YYREEE (reference sequence). V was pared by 2 bases and J by 2 bases, with 13 bases between. This CDR3 is CASSFGRGRNYGYTF. DNA of the CDR3: TGTGCCAGCAGCTTCGGGCGGGGAAGAAACTATGGCTACACCTTC. The variable domain in full, with the rest retrieved from reference TRBV5-4 and TRBJ1-2, is ETGVTQSPTHLIKTRGQQVTLRCSSQSGHNTVSWYQQALGQGPQFIFQYYREEENGRGNFPPRFSGLQFPNYSSELNVNALELDDSALYLCASSFGRGRNYGYTFGSGTRLTVV.

The rearrangement joins TRBV10-2 to TRBJ1-2; TRBD1 matches 8 bases. In germline, CDR1 is WSHSY, CDR2 SAAADI. With 6 bases clipped from V and 6 bases from J, the junction kept 6 bases outside the gene matches. The CDR3 is made up of 13 amino acids. CDR3 protein: CASRGTGGNGYTF. The CDR3 DNA reads TGCGCCAGCAGGGGAACAGGGGGAAATGGCTACACCTTC.

The chain links TRBV7-2 to TRBJ1-1; perhaps TRBD1 as D (5 bases). This CDR3 region has 14 residues. Germline V gene sequence: CDR1 SGHTA, CDR2 FQGNSA. V shed 5 bases and J shed 2 bases, with 12 bases lying between them. The CDR3 loop is CASSPMGGNTEAFF. In nucleotides, the CDR3 is TGTGCCAGCAGCCCCATGGGGGGTAACACTGAAGCTTTCTTT.

The chain is built from TRBV7-9 and TRBJ1-1; D is unresolved. This CDR3 is built from 17 residues. The germline CDR1 and CDR2 sequences are SEHNR and FQNEAQ (reference sequence). V lost 1 base and J 5 bases, leaving 20 bases between the germline ends. The CDR3 loop reads CASSLGQWTTESTEAFF. As DNA, the CDR3 is TGTGCCAGCAGCTTAGGACAATGGACTACTGAGTCGACTGAAGCTTTCTTT. The full variable domain, rest sourced from reference TRBV7-9 and TRBJ1-1, is DTGVSQNPRHKITKRGQNVTFRCDPISEHNRLYWYRQTLGQGPEFLTYFQNEAQLEKSRLLSDRFSAERPKGSFSTLEIQRTEQGDSAMYLCASSLGQWTTESTEAFFGQGTRLTVV.

This clone was picked up one time. This chain connects TRBV15 to TRBJ2-7; the D gene is possibly TRBD1 (5 bases). There are 14 residues in the CDR3. From germline, CDR1 is LNHNV and CDR2 YYDKDF (reference sequence). V was cut by 1 base and J by 6 bases, with 13 bases left in between. The DNA for the CDR3 is TGTGCCACCAGCAGAGGGCAGGGCCCGGCCGAGCAGTACTTC. It encodes CATSRGQGPAEQYF.

This clone was found a few times. This chain joins TRBV15 and TRBJ2-1; 7 bases map to TRBD1. Per germline, CDR1 LNHNV and CDR2 YYDKDF (reference sequence). This CDR3 is 17 amino acids long. Losses at the gene ends were 5 bases for V and 4 bases for J; bases not matched to a gene: 14. The CDR3: CATSGFRGGPQYNEQFF. The CDR3, as DNA: TGTGCCACCAGCGGGTTTAGAGGGGGCCCCCAATACAATGAGCAGTTCTTC.

Written as DNA, the CDR3 is TGCAGTGCTAGTAACTCCGGCGGGGGGAAAGCACCGTGGGGCAATCAGCCCCAGCATTTT. Translation: CSASNSGGGKAPWGNQPQHF. The V gene is TRBV20-1, the J gene TRBJ1-5; a weak D match, TRBD1 (5 bases). The V end lost 3 bases, the J end lost 2 bases, and 29 bases lay between the germline ends. This CDR3 comprises 20 residues. The V gene's germline CDR1 is DFQATT and CDR2 SNEGSKA (reference sequence).

The chain joins TRBV5-1 to TRBJ2-7; D uncertain. The CDR3 sequence is 14 residues long. With 1 base removed from V and 1 base from J, the gap between germline ends came to 9 bases. Germline V gene sequence: CDR1 SGHRS, CDR2 YFSETQ. The CDR3 bases are TGCGCCAGCAGCTTGACAGAAGGATCCTACGAGCAGTACTTC. Protein sequence: CASSLTEGSYEQYF.

This chain links TRBV25-1 with TRBJ1-6; D is undetermined. V lost 0 bases to trimming and J lost 7 bases, with 13 bases between them. The CDR3 extends over 16 amino acids. Germline values: CDR1 MGHDK, CDR2 SYGVNS. The CDR3 region has the DNA TGTGCCAGCAGTGAATACCTTACCGCCGGGAATTCACCCCTCCACTTT. This gives the protein CASSEYLTAGNSPLHF.

The rearrangement links TRBV5-1 to TRBJ2-2, with D uncertain. V lost 0 bases, J lost 0 bases, and 6 bases lay in between. This CDR3 is 15 amino acids long. CDR1 and CDR2 from the germline V gene are SGHRS and YFSETQ. This CDR3 reads CASSLDRTNTGELFF. CDR3 DNA sequence: TGCGCCAGCAGCTTGGACAGAACGAACACCGGGGAGCTGTTTTTT. The full variable domain, in which reference TRBV5-1 and TRBJ2-2 provide the parts outside the CDR3, is KAGVTQTPRYLIKTRGQQVTLSCSPISGHRSVSWYQQTPGQGLQFLFEYFSETQRNKGNFPGRFSGRQFSNSRSEMNVSTLELGDSALYLCASSLDRTNTGELFFGEGSRLTVL.

This clone occurred a few times. J is TRBJ1-1 and V is TRBV18; D possibly corresponds to TRBD1 (5 bases). CDR3 length equals 14 residues. The ends were cut back, 3 bases at V and 7 bases at J, with 15 bases in the middle. Germline lookup yields CDR1 KGHSH and CDR2 LQKENI. CDR3: CASSPAGGEGEAFF. DNA of the CDR3: TGTGCCAGCTCACCCGCCGGGGGGGAGGGTGAAGCTTTCTTT. Full variable domain (remainder filled in from reference TRBV18 and TRBJ1-1): NAGVMQNPRHLVRRRGQEARLRCSPMKGHSHVYWYRQLPEEGLKFMVYLQKENIIDESGMPKERFSAEFPKEGPSILRIQQVVRGDSAAYFCASSPAGGEGEAFFGQGTRLTVV.

The chain recombines TRBV7-2 with TRBJ1-4, with no clear D. The V end was cut by 3 bases, the J end by 8 bases, with 10 bases between. This CDR3 has 13 amino acids. Germline assignment: CDR1 SGHTA and CDR2 FQGNSA. The CDR3 DNA sequence: TGTGCCAGCAGCTTGGGTGGAGGCGAAAAACTGTTTTTT. Protein sequence: CASSLGGGEKLFF.

V and J are TRBV6-2 or TRBV6-3 and TRBJ1-1; D is possibly TRBD1 (6 bases). From germline, CDR1 is MNHEY and CDR2 SVGEGT. The CDR3 loop spans 17 amino acids. Trimming took off 0 bases at V and 2 bases at J, with 16 bases between the two ends. The CDR3 region is CASSYSSWGGGNTEAFF. The CDR3 nucleotides read TGTGCCAGCAGTTACTCGAGTTGGGGGGGCGGCAACACTGAAGCTTTCTTT.

This chain links TRBV2 with TRBJ2-7, with 11 bases lining up with TRBD2. CDR3 length: 18 amino acids. V trimming: 6 bases; J trimming: 2 bases; junction bases outside the gene matches: 15. Germline-derived CDR1 and CDR2 are SNHLY and FYNNEI. The CDR3, as DNA: TGTGCCAGCAGCCTCAGACCGGGACTAGCGGCAACCACCTACGAGCAGTACTTC. Encoded protein: CASSLRPGLAATTYEQYF.

J is TRBJ2-1 and V is TRBV27; maybe TRBD2 (5 bases). There are 16 residues in the CDR3. Trimming cost V 0 bases and J 4 bases, with 13 bases left between them. Germline V gene data show CDR1 as MNHEY and CDR2 as SMNVEV (reference sequence). CDR3 nucleotides: TGTGCCAGCAGTTTATCCAAAAGCGGCAAATACAATGAGCAGTTCTTC. Its protein product is CASSLSKSGKYNEQFF.

This clone came up once. The J gene is TRBJ2-2, the V gene TRBV6-5; 9 bases fit TRBD1. V lost 6 bases and J lost 4; bases outside the gene matches: 3. The CDR3 extends over 14 amino acids. CDR1 is MNHEY and CDR2 is SVGAGI in the germline V gene. CDR3 in amino acids: CASRPTGGTGELFF. CDR3 sequence (DNA): TGTGCCAGCAGACCGACAGGGGGCACCGGGGAGCTGTTTTTT.

As DNA, the CDR3 is TGCGCCAGCAGCTTGATTTTGGGTCACAGGGGCACTGAAGCTTTCTTT. This codes for CASSLILGHRGTEAFF. The chain joins TRBV5-1 to TRBJ1-1; 7 bases align to TRBD1. Unmatched junction bases numbered 10, after V lost 1 base and J lost 4 bases. The CDR3 extends over 16 amino acids. Germline CDR1 reads SGHRS; CDR2 reads YFSETQ.

This clone was detected only a few times. The CDR3 loop is CASSSSDTQYF. The DNA of the CDR3 is TGTGCCAGCAGCTCGTCAGATACGCAGTATTTT. The J gene is TRBJ2-3, the V gene TRBV5-8; D gene unclear. The CDR3 extends over 11 amino acids. V was pared by 3 bases and J by 4 bases, with 3 bases between. CDR1 is SGHTS, CDR2 YDEGEE, per germline. The whole variable domain, filled in from reference TRBV5-8 and TRBJ2-3, reads EAGVTQSPTHLIKTRGQQATLRCSPISGHTSVYWYQQALGLGLQFLLWYDEGEERNRGNFPPRFSGRQFPNYSSELNVNALELEDSALYLCASSSSDTQYFGPGTRLTVL.

The gene calls are TRBV2 and TRBJ2-2, with a tentative D call TRBD2 (6 bases). V dropped 2 bases and J dropped 6 bases, with 10 bases sitting between them. Germline-derived CDR1 and CDR2 are SNHLY and FYNNEI. This CDR3 has 14 amino acids. CDR3 sequence reads: CASSELGGPGELFF. The DNA of the CDR3 is TGTGCCAGCAGTGAATTGGGGGGACCCGGGGAGCTGTTTTTT. The entire variable domain, with the rest obtained from reference TRBV2 and TRBJ2-2, is as follows: EPEVTQTPSHQVTQMGQEVILRCVPISNHLYFYWYRQILGQKVEFLVSFYNNEISEKSEIFDDQFSVERPDGSNFTLKIRSTKLEDSAMYFCASSELGGPGELFFGEGSRLTVL.

The V call is TRBV18, the J call TRBJ2-5; 11 bases are a match to TRBD1. Germline V gene lookup returns CDR1 KGHSH and CDR2 LQKENI. With 3 bases clipped from V and 2 bases from J, the junction kept 2 bases outside the gene matches. The CDR3 spans 15 residues. This CDR3 reads CASSPWDRGQETQYF. The CDR3 coding sequence is TGTGCCAGCTCACCTTGGGACAGGGGGCAAGAGACCCAGTACTTC. The complete variable domain, with remaining parts taken from reference TRBV18 and TRBJ2-5, reads NAGVMQNPRHLVRRRGQEARLRCSPMKGHSHVYWYRQLPEEGLKFMVYLQKENIIDESGMPKERFSAEFPKEGPSILRIQQVVRGDSAAYFCASSPWDRGQETQYFGPGTRLLVL.

This chain joins TRBV6-1 and TRBJ2-2, with TRBD2 identical over 10 bases. CDR1 MNHNS and CDR2 SASEGT come from the germline V gene. The CDR3 runs to 16 residues. V lost 4 bases, J lost 2 bases, and 4 bases stayed unmatched. CDR3 in amino acids: CASSGGLAPNTGELFF. CDR3 nucleotides: TGTGCCAGCAGTGGGGGACTAGCGCCCAACACCGGGGAGCTGTTTTTT.